The 3 T cell receptor beta chains given below trace back to one sample, sequenced in a study of T cell responses to AZD1222 COVID-19 vaccine (dated by TCRdb to the early 2020s). The library came from the immunoSEQ multiplex PCR assay. TCRdb mirrors the immuneACCESS table, restricted to in-frame sequences. Some clones are absent from its copies; in checked studies, under half trace to an unresolved V gene, and the reason for the others is unknown. This sample has about 81,000 clones in its table, and approximately 90% of those were observed once. Of the sample, approximately 5% falls within the top ten clones. In light of the paper, this sample's time point label describes: about 28 days (+/-7) after the second vaccine dose. The sample consisted of peripheral blood, taken 28 days after the second AZD1222 dose. Receptors originate from an adult who received the AZD1222 COVID-19 vaccine.

V usage is TRBV28 and J usage is TRBJ1-1, with a possible D match to TRBD1 (5 bases). V lost 2 bases and J 5 bases, leaving 15 bases between the germline ends. Germline-derived CDR1 and CDR2 are MDHEN and SYDVKM. This CDR3 region has 15 residues. Written as DNA, the CDR3 is TGTGCCAGCAGTTTAGGCGGGGCTCGGGGGACTGAAGCTTTCTTT. It encodes CASSLGGARGTEAFF.

The gene calls are TRBV6-1 and TRBJ2-3, with D possibly TRBD2 on 6 matching bases. V was clipped by 3 bases and J by 1 base, with 8 bases between them. Per germline, CDR1 MNHNS and CDR2 SASEGT. The CDR3 sequence is 14 residues long. The CDR3 coding sequence is TGTGCCAGCAGTGATAGGAGGGGCACAGATACGCAGTATTTT. Residues: CASSDRRGTDTQYF.

V and J are TRBV3-1 (or the pseudogene TRBV3-2) and TRBJ2-7, with 7 bases identical to TRBD1. Trimming at V came to 1 base and at J to 3 bases, leaving 0 bases not matched to a gene. Germline CDR1 LGHDT, CDR2 YNNKEL (reference sequence). This CDR3 spans 13 amino acids. In DNA, the CDR3 is TGTGCCAGCAGCCAAGGGACAGGCTACGAGCAGTACTTC. Residues: CASSQGTGYEQYF.